This TCR beta chain was captured in a study of T-cell memory formation after mild COVID-19. TCRdb fed the 5' RACE reads into MiXCR, producing one record per CDR3 protein. The sample shows under 250,000 distinct CDR3 sequences, roughly 15% of them seen only once. Study-wide results and caveats: Chiefly within CM and EM were the contracting CD4+ clones; CD8+ ones were within EMRA.

Trimming at V came to 8 bases and at J to 5 bases, leaving 3 bases not matched to a gene. The CDR3 contains 13 residues. Germline CDR1 and CDR2: SGHTA and FQGTGA. A word on this clonotype: The antigen is unknown.

The sample was PBMCs or a T cell subset sorted from them (not recorded which). The receptor comes from an adult woman who had mild COVID-19 (a few samples of this study predate the infection). Cell type and time point are not known. V is TRBV7-3 and J is TRBJ2-2; 9 nucleotides align to TRBD1. Written as DNA, the CDR3 is TGTGCCAGCTCTGGGACAGGGACCGGGGAGCTGTTTTTT. Its protein is CASSGTGTGELFF.